This T cell receptor beta chain was observed in a study of T cells in Graves' hyperthyroidism and ophthalmopathy. Study-wide points: In validation, the model predicted ophthalmopathy. These predictions came a median about 6.8 months before onset. Blood also held most thyroid clonotypes expanded beyond 0.001.

About this clonotype: Its specificity is not known.

Amplified TCR beta CDR3 regions derived from RNA transcripts. HTBI primers were employed in a first-round RT-PCR of the TCR CDR3. TCRdb passed the multiplex PCR reads through MiXCR, listing each CDR3 protein once. Altogether about 420,000 distinct CDR3 sequences are present, roughly an eighth being singletons, with the ten largest covering 5.3%. V lost 4 bases, J lost 3 bases, and 13 bases lay in between. In germline, CDR1 is ENHRY, CDR2 SYGVKD. The CDR3 length is 14 residues. Graves' hyperthyroidism was deemed stable given no ophthalmopathy progression within 18 months. Source material for PBMCs was more than 7.5 ml fresh peripheral blood.

The clonotype was recovered from a woman between 18 and 29 years old with Graves' hyperthyroidism. Specimen: blood. The rearrangement uses TRBV10-3 and TRBJ2-7; D might be TRBD2 (5 bases). CDR3 sequence: CAISVSVGDYEQYF. CDR3 coding DNA: TGTGCCATCAGTGTCTCGGTGGGAGACTACGAGCAGTACTTC.